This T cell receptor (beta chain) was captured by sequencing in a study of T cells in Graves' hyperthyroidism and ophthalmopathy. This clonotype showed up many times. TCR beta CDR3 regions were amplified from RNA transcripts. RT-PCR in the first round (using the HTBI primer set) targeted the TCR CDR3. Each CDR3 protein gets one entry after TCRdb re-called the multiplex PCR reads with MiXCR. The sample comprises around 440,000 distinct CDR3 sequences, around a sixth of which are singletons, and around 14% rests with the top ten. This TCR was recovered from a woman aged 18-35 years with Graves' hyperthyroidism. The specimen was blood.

The CDR3 loop is CSATEAGGPIGTQYF. Written as DNA, the CDR3 is TGCAGTGCTACGGAAGCGGGGGGGCCTATCGGGACCCAGTACTTC. V usage is TRBV20-1 and J usage is TRBJ2-5; 10 positions agree with TRBD2. The CDR3 is made up of 15 amino acids. The ends lost 4 bases at V and 7 bases at J; junction bases unmatched: 12. The V gene's germline CDR1 is DFQATT and CDR2 SNEGSKA (reference sequence).